This T cell receptor (beta chain) was recorded in a study of cytomegalovirus exposure and HLA in healthy donors. CDR1 is KGHSH, CDR2 LQKENI, per germline. CDR3 size: 14 residues. Between the trimmed V and J ends, which lost 6 bases and 1 base, there was a span of 11 bases. PCR amplification relied on 60 Vbeta primers (plus 13 Jbeta primers). Repertoires were generated with immunoSEQ multiplex PCR, while TCRdb's copy carries only in-frame clones and drops some. The repertoire has 150,000 to 200,000 clones, around 84% of them found once; the top ten carry approximately 3.1%. The source is a woman between 40 and 50 years old in good health and CMV-seronegative. This sequence joins TRBV18 and TRBJ2-3; D gene unclear. The sequencing input was PBMCs. CDR3 bases: TGTGCCAGCTCGCCCGGTCTCGGCACAGATACGCAGTATTTT. Amino acid sequence: CASSPGLGTDTQYF.